One T cell receptor beta chain is described in this entry. This clonotype was picked up many times. This receptor's antigen is unknown. No base quality information exists; no much larger clone differs at one position. For repertoire sequencing, TCR beta CDR3 regions were amplified from RNA transcripts. The first round of RT-PCR was done with HTBI primers and the Qiagen OneStep RT-PCR kit, and was followed by a second round of multiplex PCR, then size selection and purification. Libraries were sequenced on an Illumina HiSeq2000 using paired-end 100 bp reads. Under the source paper's analysis protocol: SOAPnuke was used to process the reads, removing any read that contained adapters or uncalled bases, had a mean Phred below 15, or lacked an exact match to the constant primer or identifier. High-quality paired reads were merged with COPE v1.2.5. Unique nucleotide sequences were defined as clonotypes and aligned to IMGT TRB V, D and J references using MiTCR v1.1. Only V-J combinations with frequency above 0.0001 were analysed, covering around 99% of repertoires. For each V-J combination, a TCR clonal expansion and chaos score was defined as the ratio of F50 clonal expansion to chaos observed in the TCRdist matrix. Features were reduced by Welch's t-statistics and random forest to around 14 V-J combinations, which fed a naive Bayes classifier. Thyroid-blood repertoire similarity was quantified with the Morisita-Horn index. TCRdb reworked the public reads: Q25 trimming with fastp, MiXCR clone assembly, productive beta chains retained. CDR3 protein sequences are deduplicated, and each keeps its most common genes and DNA. The V and J calls, along with clone size, are taken from TCRdb and not from the paper's own processing. Recorded for this sample are approximately 460,000 distinct CDR3 sequences; around an eighth of them occurred a single time. Clones ranked in the top ten supply about 9.4% of the sample.

These data come from a study of Graves' ophthalmopathy and Graves' hyperthyroidism (dated by TCRdb to the late 2010s). Turning to the overall study: Peripheral blood was collected at initial diagnosis, before any treatment. TCR beta repertoire signatures were used to distinguish Graves' ophthalmopathy from Graves' hyperthyroidism and to predict progression to ophthalmopathy. In total, some 140 blood samples were TCR-sequenced: fewer than 50 ophthalmopathy, roughly 80 hyperthyroidism and roughly 17 hyperthyroidism-to-ophthalmopathy patients. To explore V-J signatures that distinguish ophthalmopathy from hyperthyroidism, a discovery set of about a hundred patients was enrolled, made up of 40 to 45 with ophthalmopathy and fewer than 60 with stable hyperthyroidism. For independent validation, a separate cohort was made up of 18 hyperthyroidism patients plus 17 patients who later progressed from hyperthyroidism to ophthalmopathy. In over five hyperthyroidism patients, the T-cell repertoires found in thyroid tissue were compared with those found in blood. After sampling, hyperthyroidism patients received methimazole starting at 30 mg daily, and ophthalmopathy patients received high-dose intravenous methylprednisolone. The roughly 90 discovery patients were divided at random into training and test sets in a 7:3 ratio.

Study-wide conclusions, independent of this receptor: Sample size was not statistically predetermined, and group allocation was not concealed from the investigators. In cross-validation, the 13-signature model distinguished ophthalmopathy from stable hyperthyroidism with approximately 88% sensitivity and roughly 81% specificity, and in the test set the corresponding values were roughly 78% and 74%. In validation, the model predicted ophthalmopathy progression with 70.59% sensitivity and roughly 78% specificity; about a dozen predicted patients were CT-confirmed with GO in a median of approximately six months. Most expanded thyroid clonotypes with frequency above 0.001 were also detected in blood, suggesting blood repertoires may reflect the thyroid immune response.

V has 5 bases trimmed and J has 1 base trimmed; junction bases matching no gene number 5. CDR3 length: 14 amino acids, cysteine to phenylalanine. Only CDR3 DNA remains: 42 bases, in frame from the first base. As encoded in the germline V gene, CDR1 is MNHEY while CDR2 is SVGEGT. Patients with ophthalmopathy had moderately to severely active disease, with a Clinical Activity Score of 3 or more, a NOSPECS grade of 4 or more, and a disease duration of less than 3 months. Patients with other autoimmune diseases, uncontrolled infections, pregnancy or lactation were excluded. Diagnosis was based on clinical symptoms, serum thyroxine, TRAb, thyroid ultrasound and orbital computed tomography. Ficoll-Paque density gradient centrifugation was used to isolate PBMCs from approximately 10 ml of fresh peripheral blood. Total RNA was extracted with Trizol reagent and quality-checked on an Agilent 2100 Bioanalyzer.

Specimen: blood. The TCR originated in a woman in her thirties with Graves' ophthalmopathy. Donor details come from another sample of the same person, matched by shared clones. The chain joins TRBV6-2 or TRBV6-3 to TRBJ2-7; TRBD1 lines up with 7 middle nucleotides. The CDR3 protein: CASSRGPYSYEQYF. The bases read TGTGCCAGCAGTAGGGGGCCTTATTCCTACGAGCAGTACTTC.